This T cell receptor beta chain was sequenced during a study of blood T cell repertoires in COVID-19. The method was immunoSEQ multiplex PCR; TCRdb's version includes in-frame clones alone and lacks a portion of them. In the table there are roughly 250,000 clones, around 85% of which are singletons. V lost 5 bases and J lost 8, with 13 bases in between. The CDR3 has 13 amino acids. Germline CDR1 MDHEN, CDR2 SYDVKM. This TCR derives from a woman aged 25-40 years who had recovered from COVID-19. The gene calls are TRBV28 and TRBJ1-5; a possible D gene is TRBD1 (6 bases). The sequenced sample consisted of PBMCs or T cells enriched from blood (not recorded which). The CDR3 region has the DNA TGTGCCAGCAGTAATACAGGGTGGGAGCCCCAGCATTTT. This gives the protein CASSNTGWEPQHF. The whole variable domain, filled in from reference TRBV28 and TRBJ1-5, reads DVKVTQSSRYLVKRTGEKVFLECVQDMDHENMFWYRQDPGLGLRLIYFSYDVKMKEKGDIPEGYSVSREKKERFSLILESASTNQTSMYLCASSNTGWEPQHFGDGTRLSIL.